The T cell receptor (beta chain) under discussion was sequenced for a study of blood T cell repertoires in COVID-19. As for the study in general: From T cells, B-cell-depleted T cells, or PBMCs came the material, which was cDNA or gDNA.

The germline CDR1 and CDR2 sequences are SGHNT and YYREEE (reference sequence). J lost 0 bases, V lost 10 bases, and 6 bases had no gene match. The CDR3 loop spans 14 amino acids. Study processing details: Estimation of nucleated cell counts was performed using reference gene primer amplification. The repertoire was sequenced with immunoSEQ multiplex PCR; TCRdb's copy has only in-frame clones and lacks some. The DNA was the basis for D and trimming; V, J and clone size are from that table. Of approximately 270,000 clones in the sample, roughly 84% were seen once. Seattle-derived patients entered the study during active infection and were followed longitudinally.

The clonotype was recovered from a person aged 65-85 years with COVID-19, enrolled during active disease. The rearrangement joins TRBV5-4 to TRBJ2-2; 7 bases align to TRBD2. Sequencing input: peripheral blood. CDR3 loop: CAVGRGPNTGELFF. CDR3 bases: TGTGCCGTGGGGAGGGGACCGAACACCGGGGAGCTGTTTTTT.